This T cell receptor beta chain stems from a study of blood T cell repertoires in COVID-19. The overall study: From the United States, Italy and Spain came samples of acute and convalescent COVID-19. In each case, the material was cDNA or gDNA derived from T cells, B-cell-depleted T cells, or PBMCs.

Those enrolled, adults aged roughly 18 to 90 years, came from about two dozen US areas. Per the original data handling: Reference gene primer amplification gave nucleated cell count estimates. Measured with immunoSEQ multiplex PCR; TCRdb has only the in-frame clones, and not every one. The DNA was the basis for D and trimming; V, J and clone size are from that table. The sample lists about 300,000 clones, approximately 90% seen once, with approximately 5% in the top ten. Per the germline V gene, CDR1 is SGHTA and CDR2 is FQGNSA. Trimming pared 1 base from V and 6 bases from J, leaving 13 bases between. This CDR3 comprises 15 residues.

The J gene is TRBJ2-1, the V gene TRBV7-2; D remains ambiguous. Sequencing used PBMCs or T cells enriched from blood (not recorded which). The TCR sequence derives from a woman in her 30s who had recovered from COVID-19. The CDR3 DNA reads TGTGCCAGCAGCTTAGGGCAGGTCAGAAGCAATGAGCAGTTCTTC. Protein product: CASSLGQVRSNEQFF.